This T cell receptor beta chain came from a study of beta chain features in type 1 diabetes. Study-level findings and limits: A greater similarity of naive, central memory and Treg TCRB repertoires was seen among patients than among healthy donors. Moderate yet significant TCRB CDR3 shortening was seen in Type 1 diabetes patients in all four CD4+ subsets.

The V and J ends lost 5 bases and 0 bases, in that order; junction bases with no gene match: 7. There are 16 residues in the CDR3. Germline V gene lookup returns CDR1 MGHDK and CDR2 SYGVNS. For this clone: The antigen is unknown.

Of the isolated RNA, all was reverse transcribed, and so the sequenced material was expressed TCRB transcripts. The method was immunoSEQ multiplex PCR; TCRdb's version includes in-frame clones alone and lacks a portion of them. The sample has 640,000 or so clones, around 15% seen once. The origin of this receptor is a man younger than 35 with type 1 diabetes. The J gene is TRBJ2-3, the V gene TRBV25-1; 8 nucleotides match TRBD1. Sample: naive CD4+ T cells from blood. The DNA of the CDR3 is TGTGCCAGCAGTCACGACAGGGGCACTAGCACAGATACGCAGTATTTT. Translated: CASSHDRGTSTDTQYF.